The 27 T cell receptor beta chains in this list originate from one sample, sequenced in a study of blood T cell repertoires in COVID-19 (TCRdb year 2020). Libraries were prepared through the immunoSEQ multiplex PCR assay. What TCRdb holds here is the immuneACCESS table cut down to in-frame rearrangements. Part of the clones is not present; checked against another copy, under half of the missing clones reflect an unresolved V gene, and the others are unexplained. For this sample there are under 450,000 clones; 88% appear just once. About 12% of the sample belongs to the ten largest clones. The sample comprised peripheral blood. The receptor set was obtained from a woman in her forties or fifties with COVID-19, enrolled during active disease.

The rearrangement uses TRBV25-1 and TRBJ1-1; possible D gene TRBD1, 6 bases. The CDR3 runs 14 residues. CDR1 is MGHDK, CDR2 SYGVNS, per germline. V was cut by 3 bases and J by 4 bases, with 12 bases left in between. The CDR3 here is CASSEITGPTEAFF. CDR3 in DNA: TGTGCCAGCAGTGAGATTACAGGGCCCACTGAAGCTTTCTTT.

The chain couples TRBV7-9 to TRBJ1-1; D gene unclear. Germline-derived CDR1 and CDR2 are SEHNR and FQNEAQ (reference sequence). The CDR3 length is 15 residues. The V and J ends lost 4 bases and 0 bases respectively, with 12 bases between them. The CDR3: CASSSGLGLNTEAFF. CDR3 coding DNA: TGTGCCAGCAGCTCCGGACTCGGCCTGAACACTGAAGCTTTCTTT.

V usage is TRBV5-1 and J usage is TRBJ1-6; D unclear. V was cut by 3 bases and J by 7 bases, with 8 bases left in between. Germline CDR1 is SGHRS and CDR2 is YFSETQ. The CDR3 has 13 amino acids. The CDR3 DNA reads as TGCGCCAGCAGCTACGAGCGAAATTCACCCCTCCACTTT. This gives the protein CASSYERNSPLHF.

The rearrangement joins TRBV7-9 to TRBJ1-1, with no clear D. The CDR3 contains 13 residues. The germline gives CDR1 SEHNR, CDR2 FQNEAQ (reference sequence). V lost 7 bases to trimming and J lost 4 bases, with 13 bases between them. The CDR3 nucleotides read TGTGCCAGCACCCCCGCGGGATCCACTGAAGCTTTCTTT. It translates to CASTPAGSTEAFF. Full variable domain (missing parts from reference TRBV7-9 and TRBJ1-1): DTGVSQNPRHKITKRGQNVTFRCDPISEHNRLYWYRQTLGQGPEFLTYFQNEAQLEKSRLLSDRFSAERPKGSFSTLEIQRTEQGDSAMYLCASTPAGSTEAFFGQGTRLTVV.

This clone was seen a single time. This chain links TRBV27 with TRBJ2-3, with 11 bases identical to TRBD2. This CDR3 is 16 amino acids long. CDR1 and CDR2 from the germline V gene are MNHEY and SMNVEV (reference sequence). V was pared by 3 bases and J by 1 base, with 3 bases of the junction left unmatched. The CDR3 reads CASSFLLAGGTDTQYF. CDR3 in DNA: TGTGCCAGCAGTTTCCTACTAGCGGGGGGCACAGATACGCAGTATTTT.

The genes are TRBV30 and TRBJ1-5; D is unclear. Germline values: CDR1 GTSNPN, CDR2 SVGIG (reference sequence). The V gene lost 2 bases and the J gene lost 5 bases, with 10 bases spanning the gap. This CDR3 is 13 amino acids long. In DNA, the CDR3 is TGTGCCTGGAGTCTTCATCGGGATCAGCCCCAGCATTTT. Translation gives CAWSLHRDQPQHF.

The chain employs TRBV6-5 and TRBJ2-7; 7 bases match TRBD1. V shed 4 bases, J shed 3 bases, and the junction held 9 bases outside the gene matches. Looked up from germline, CDR1 is MNHEY and CDR2 is SVGAGI. This CDR3 has 15 residues. CDR3 nucleotides: TGTGCCAGCAGTTTACTCGGGACAGCTATCTACGAGCAGTACTTC. Protein: CASSLLGTAIYEQYF.

This clone came up a few times. The V call is TRBV29-1, the J call TRBJ2-1, with 7 bases that match TRBD1. The germline CDR1 and CDR2 sequences are SQVTM and ANQGSEA. V trimming: 5 bases; J trimming: 6 bases; junction bases outside the gene matches: 16. This CDR3 contains 16 residues. The CDR3 here is CSVLDGWQGVSNEQFF. The CDR3 coding sequence is TGCAGCGTTTTGGACGGTTGGCAGGGGGTATCCAATGAGCAGTTCTTC.

This clone was observed a few times. Different DNA sequences within this sample yield the same CDR3. The chain carries TRBV7-9 and TRBJ1-5; possible D gene TRBD1, 5 bases. Trimming removed 2 bases at V and 5 bases at J, with 7 bases between. The CDR3 loop spans 13 amino acids. The germline V gene encodes CDR1 SEHNR and CDR2 FQNEAQ (reference sequence). The CDR3 DNA sequence: TGTGCCAGCAGCTTAACGGGGGATCAGCCCCAGCATTTT. This gives the protein CASSLTGDQPQHF.

The CDR3 spells CSVEDRVNTEAFF. Here the CDR3 DNA reads TGCAGCGTTGAAGATCGGGTGAACACTGAAGCTTTCTTT. V usage is TRBV29-1 and J usage is TRBJ1-1; D is ambiguous. V lost 0 bases and J 0 bases, leaving 5 bases between the germline ends. There are 13 residues in the CDR3. Germline assignment: CDR1 SQVTM and CDR2 ANQGSEA. The full variable domain, in which reference TRBV29-1 and TRBJ1-1 provide the parts outside the CDR3, is SAVISQKPSRDICQRGTSLTIQCQVDSQVTMMFWYRQQPGQSLTLIATANQGSEATYESGFVIDKFPISRPNLTFSTLTVSNMSPEDSSIYLCSVEDRVNTEAFFGQGTRLTVV.

This chain joins TRBV2 and TRBJ1-2; TRBD1 aligns across 8 bases. CDR3 size: 14 residues. Germline V CDR1 and CDR2: SNHLY, FYNNEI. The junction had 9 bases not matched to a gene; V was cut back by 8 bases and J by 4 bases. The CDR3: CASVREGQAYGYTF. CDR3 in DNA: TGTGCCAGCGTAAGGGAGGGACAGGCCTATGGCTACACCTTC.

Details on this clone: Within the sample, other DNA sequences also encode this same CDR3. The chain employs TRBV27 and TRBJ2-7, with a tentative D call TRBD2 (5 bases). The CDR3 runs to 12 residues. Trimming pared 6 bases from V and 3 bases from J, leaving 9 bases between. Germline assignment: CDR1 MNHEY and CDR2 SMNVEV (reference sequence). The CDR3 here is CASSDRGYEQYF. The CDR3 bases are TGTGCCAGCAGCGACCGGGGCTACGAGCAGTACTTC.

This clone was counted a single time. This chain uses TRBV7-2 with TRBJ1-2; D is ambiguous. The V gene lost 3 bases and the J gene lost 3 bases, with 14 bases spanning the gap. The CDR3 contains 15 residues. Germline CDR1 is SGHTA and CDR2 is FQGNSA. The CDR3 DNA reads TGTGCCAGCAGCTTTCTTGATGGCCGTTACTATGGCTACACCTTC. Protein: CASSFLDGRYYGYTF.

The chain links TRBV5-6 to TRBJ2-7; 8 bases fit TRBD1. Trimming cost V 4 bases and J 2 bases; bases outside gene matches: 8. Germline V lookup: CDR1 SGHDT, CDR2 YYEEEE. This CDR3 contains 15 residues. The CDR3 region has the DNA TGTGCCAGCAGCCCTAGGTGGACAGGGACCTACGAGCAGTACTTC. It is translated as CASSPRWTGTYEQYF.

The chain uses TRBV5-1 and TRBJ1-1; 10 bases match TRBD1. Germline-derived CDR1 and CDR2 are SGHRS and YFSETQ. V lost 0 bases, J lost 5 bases, and 1 base stayed unmatched. This CDR3 is built from 14 residues. CDR3 sequence: CASSLGQGATEAFF. DNA of the CDR3: TGCGCCAGCAGCTTGGGACAGGGGGCTACTGAAGCTTTCTTT.

The rearrangement uses TRBV20-1 and TRBJ1-4; D is ambiguous. The CDR3 extends over 10 amino acids. Between the trimmed V and J ends, which lost 5 bases and 7 bases, there was a span of 5 bases. Germline loops: CDR1 DFQATT, CDR2 SNEGSKA (reference sequence). The CDR3, as DNA: TGCAGTGCTGAGGCTGAAAAACTGTTTTTT. It specifies CSAEAEKLFF.

This clone has only a few counts. The rearrangement links TRBV5-4 to TRBJ1-1; the D is unclear. The length of the CDR3 is 15 residues. V shed 1 base and J shed 5 bases, with 15 bases lying between them. The germline gives CDR1 SGHNT, CDR2 YYREEE (reference sequence). DNA of the CDR3: TGTGCCAGCAGCTTGACTAAGGGCGCGGGAACTGAAGCTTTCTTT. Residues: CASSLTKGAGTEAFF.

The table lists this clone with a few counts. In nucleotides, the CDR3 is TGTGCCAGCAACCGGGACAGGTCCTCCTACGAGCAGTACTTC. Translated, it gives CASNRDRSSYEQYF. The rearrangement joins TRBV5-6 to TRBJ2-7; 8 positions agree with TRBD1. Unmatched junction bases numbered 5, after V lost 6 bases and J lost 0 bases. The CDR3 has 14 residues. Germline lookup yields CDR1 SGHDT and CDR2 YYEEEE.

The chain couples TRBV5-1 to TRBJ1-3; 8 bases are a match to TRBD1. The J segment lost 1 base and the V segment lost 8 bases, leaving 8 bases of the junction unmatched. The germline CDR1 and CDR2 sequences are SGHRS and YFSETQ. There are 15 residues in the CDR3. CDR3 residues: CARFGQGFSGNTIYF. The CDR3 DNA follows: TGCGCCAGGTTCGGACAGGGCTTTTCTGGAAACACCATATATTTT. The full variable domain, with the rest looked up from reference TRBV5-1 and TRBJ1-3, is KAGVTQTPRYLIKTRGQQVTLSCSPISGHRSVSWYQQTPGQGLQFLFEYFSETQRNKGNFPGRFSGRQFSNSRSEMNVSTLELGDSALYLCARFGQGFSGNTIYFGEGSWLTVV.

V gene TRBV7-2 combines with J gene TRBJ1-5; weak D call: TRBD1 (6 bases). Germline V gene sequence: CDR1 SGHTA, CDR2 FQGNSA. V gave up 5 bases and J gave up 14 bases, with 22 bases separating them. The CDR3 loop spans 14 amino acids. The CDR3 DNA follows: TGTGCCAGCAGCGCCCGTACGGGGGGCGGGCGGGAGCATTTT. Translated, it gives CASSARTGGGREHF.

This chain's CDR3 is CASSRVKSDSGYNEQFF. The CDR3 DNA reads as TGTGCCAGTAGTAGGGTGAAATCCGATAGCGGTTACAATGAGCAGTTCTTC. This sequence joins TRBV19 and TRBJ2-1, with D perhaps matching TRBD2 (6 bases). The CDR3 contains 17 residues. The germline gives CDR1 LNHDA, CDR2 SQIVND (reference sequence). V lost 4 bases, J lost 4 bases, and 20 bases lay in between. Full variable domain (rest looked up from reference TRBV19 and TRBJ2-1): DGGITQSPKYLFRKEGQNVTLSCEQNLNHDAMYWYRQDPGQGLRLIYYSQIVNDFQKGDIAEGYSVSREKKESFPLTVTSAQKNPTAFYLCASSRVKSDSGYNEQFFGPGTRLTVL.

The chain has TRBV27 and TRBJ2-1, with TRBD1 identical over 7 bases. This CDR3 spans 13 amino acids. Per germline, CDR1 MNHEY and CDR2 SMNVEV (reference sequence). V lost 6 bases and J lost 3; bases outside the gene matches: 2. The CDR3 DNA is TGTGCCAGCAGCTGGGACAGCTACAATGAGCAGTTCTTC. Its translation: CASSWDSYNEQFF.

The chain employs TRBV19 and TRBJ1-6, with D possibly TRBD1 on 5 matching bases. There are 14 residues in the CDR3. V gave up 3 bases and J gave up 11 bases, with 14 bases separating them. CDR1 is LNHDA, CDR2 SQIVND, per germline (reference sequence). For the CDR3, the DNA is TGTGCCAGTAGTATCAATCAGGGCAGGACACCCCTCCACTTT. Translation: CASSINQGRTPLHF.

V and J are TRBV5-1 and TRBJ2-1; a weak D match, TRBD2 (6 bases). CDR1 is SGHRS, CDR2 YFSETQ, per germline. V lost 1 base, J lost 7 bases, and 15 bases lay in between. The CDR3 covers 15 residues. The chain's CDR3 is CASSLNGGVQNEQFF. The DNA of the CDR3 is TGCGCCAGCAGCTTGAACGGGGGTGTGCAAAATGAGCAGTTCTTC.

The gene calls are TRBV7-3 and TRBJ2-3, with D possibly TRBD2 on 6 matching bases. Deletions cut 1 base from V and 2 bases from J, with 7 bases between. Germline loops: CDR1 SGHTA, CDR2 FQGTGA. CDR3 length equals 14 residues. The CDR3 coding sequence is TGTGCCAGCAGCTTAAAGGACTACACAGATACGCAGTATTTT. This encodes CASSLKDYTDTQYF. The entire variable domain, with the rest obtained from reference TRBV7-3 and TRBJ2-3, is as follows: GAGVSQTPSNKVTEKGKYVELRCDPISGHTALYWYRQSLGQGPEFLIYFQGTGAADDSGLPNDRFFAVRPEGSVSTLKIQRTERGDSAVYLCASSLKDYTDTQYFGPGTRLTVL.

The chain joins TRBV4-2 to TRBJ1-1, with TRBD1 matching over 8 bases. The CDR3 sequence is 17 residues long. In germline, CDR1 is LGHNA, CDR2 YNFKEQ. The J segment lost 0 bases and the V segment lost 1 base, leaving 7 bases of the junction unmatched. Here the CDR3 DNA reads TGTGCCAGCAGCCAAGTATGGACAGGGCCTATGAACACTGAAGCTTTCTTT. It codes for CASSQVWTGPMNTEAFF.

The gene calls are TRBV2 and TRBJ1-2, with D possibly being TRBD1 (6 bases). The germline CDR1 and CDR2 sequences are SNHLY and FYNNEI. V lost 9 bases and J lost 3, with 17 bases in between. CDR3 size: 14 residues. The CDR3 DNA sequence: TGTGCCAGTCGAAGATACAGGGAAGACTATGGCTACACCTTC. This gives the protein CASRRYREDYGYTF.